The present T cell receptor (beta chain) was sequenced within a study of cytomegalovirus exposure and HLA in healthy donors. In the study overall: According to later analysis, the same platform produced the roughly 120 validation and several hundred first-cohort repertoires. Broader study findings: Cytomegalovirus association was assigned to about 150 TCR beta chains.

TCRdb's copy holds only in-frame clones and misses some; the assay was immunoSEQ multiplex PCR. The sample includes 100,000 or so clones, more than 85% of them seen just once. On this clone: Antigen: not known.

V was cut by 6 bases and J by 7 bases, with 10 bases left in between. CDR1 and CDR2 (germline): MNHNS, SASEGT. CDR3 length: 13 amino acids. This chain connects TRBV6-1 to TRBJ1-6; TRBD1 is a possible D gene (5 bases). The sequence was obtained from a woman aged 18-35 years in good health and CMV-seropositive. The sample was PBMCs. The CDR3 nucleotides read TGTGCCAGCAGACAGGTTGAGAATTCACCCCTCCACTTT. This sequence encodes CASRQVENSPLHF.